The clone carrying this T cell receptor (beta chain) showed up many times. No antigen is known for it. It was genomic DNA that served as the template for profiling TCR beta VDJ and CDR3. TCRdb itself ran the reads through MiXCR, one entry per CDR3 protein. The profile shows a few hundred thousand distinct CDR3 sequences, about two thirds of them singletons. This specimen comes from a study of CD8+CD57+ T cells in acquired aplastic anemia. Background on the study: When averaged, DNA from sorted CD4+ and CD8+ cells came to around 3.1 ug. Healthy-donor CD4+ cells averaged approximately 11 million reads.

CDR3 length equals 15 residues. Germline loops: CDR1 SGHVS, CDR2 FQNEAQ. Trimming removed 5 bases from V and 3 bases from J, with 16 bases in between. Study-wide results and limits: Between patients and controls, approximately 29 CD8+ CDR3 sequences were found in common.

The rearrangement links TRBV7-8 to TRBJ1-1, with D perhaps TRBD1 (6 bases). The TCR originated in a human donor in good health, serving as a control. Sample: sorted CD4+, CD8+, or CD8+CD57+ T cells (not recorded which) from PBMCs. This CDR3 reads CASSLGYREDTEAFF. CDR3 DNA sequence: TGTGCCAGCAGCCTCGGTTACAGGGAGGACACTGAAGCTTTCTTT.